These T cell receptor beta chains were read from a single sample in a study of cytomegalovirus exposure and HLA in healthy donors. Assay used: immunoSEQ multiplex PCR; TCRdb lists only in-frame clones, some missing. This repertoire shows 98,000 or so clones, roughly 79% found once; its top ten account for about 2%. The sequenced material came from PBMCs. The receptors originated from a man in his forties or fifties in good health and CMV-seronegative. Both conserved end residues are part of each CDR3. A D gene is named only where the DNA matches it firmly. Rows may omit the clone size; those that give it use once, few, many or a size class.

clone_size d_call j_call cdr3_length v_call cdr3_nt cdr3_aa
once - TRBJ2-7 16 TRBV5-1 TGCGCCAGCAGCCACCCAACCGACAGCAACTCCTACGAGCAGTACTTC CASSHPTDSNSYEQYF
- TRBD2 TRBJ2-7 15 TRBV4-3 TGCGCCAGCAGCCAAGATGCGGGGGGTGCTCTCGAGCAGTACTTC CASSQDAGGALEQYF
- TRBD1 TRBJ1-6 12 TRBV30 TGTGCCTGGCGGACAGGCAATTCACCCCTCCACTTT CAWRTGNSPLHF
- TRBD2 TRBJ2-1 16 TRBV5-1 TGCGCCAGCAGGAAACAGACTAGCGGGGGGAGCAATGAGCAGTTCTTC CASRKQTSGGSNEQFF
- TRBD2 TRBJ2-1 16 TRBV7-2 TGTGCCAGCAGCTCGCGGGGGGGACTCTCCTACAATGAGCAGTTCTTC CASSSRGGLSYNEQFF
- TRBD1 TRBJ2-7 14 TRBV18 TGTGCCAGCTCAGCGACAGGGGTGGATGACAAGCAGTACTTC CASSATGVDDKQYF
few TRBD1 TRBJ1-1 15 TRBV29-1 TGCAGCGTTGAAGCGGACAGGGTGGCGGGTACTGAAGCTTTCTTT CSVEADRVAGTEAFF
- - TRBJ2-3 14 TRBV5-6 TGTGCCAGCAGCTTGCAGGCTGGCAGTGGTACGCAGTATTTT CASSLQAGSGTQYF
- TRBD2 TRBJ2-2 14 TRBV7-2 TGTGCCAGCAGGCAAAGCGGGAGGCCCGGGGAGCTGTTTTTT CASRQSGRPGELFF
- - TRBJ2-7 14 TRBV7-2 TGTGCCAGCAGCTCCCCCCCCGGGGGTTACGAGCAGTACTTC CASSSPPGGYEQYF
- - TRBJ1-4 14 TRBV4-3 TGCGCCAGCAGCCAAGATCGACAGCGTGAAAAACTGTTTTTT CASSQDRQREKLFF
- TRBD2 TRBJ2-2 15 TRBV19 TGTGCCAGTAGTCCCGGGAGGACTAACACCGGGGAGCTGTTTTTT CASSPGRTNTGELFF
- - TRBJ1-1 14 TRBV4-3 TGCGCCAGCAGCCAAGTCGCAAGCAACACTGAAGCTTTCTTT CASSQVASNTEAFF
few - TRBJ1-1 14 TRBV4-3 TGCGCCAGCAGCCAAGTACACCTGAACACTGAAGCTTTCTTT CASSQVHLNTEAFF
- - TRBJ2-1 15 TRBV30 TGTGCCTGGGGTTCGTCCGCGGGGGCATACAATGAGCAGTTCTTC CAWGSSAGAYNEQFF
few - TRBJ2-5 16 TRBV10-2 TGCGCCAGCAGTCCGCTAGACCGCCTGTCTAGCGTGACCCAGTACTTC CASSPLDRLSSVTQYF